The clone carrying this T cell receptor (beta chain) was picked up many times. The antigen is not known. The data originate from a study of cytotoxic CD8 clonotypes in ibrutinib-treated CLL. Study information: IGHV unmutated 17 to 18; relapsed/refractory 11; treatment-naive about 14. Productive templates averaged approximately 260,000 per sample, and productive rearrangements around 92,000.

Study conclusions and caveats: Patients had baseline clonality above age-matched healthy donors, and this clonality moved with circulating CD8+ T-cell counts. Under therapy, public clonotypes either contracted or stayed stable, and they were uncommon.

Profiled with immunoSEQ multiplex PCR; TCRdb holds only in-frame clones, not every one. The sample comprises 40,000 to 55,000 clones, 83% of which are singletons, and 20% rests with the top ten. The material was PBMCs, obtained after 24 months of ibrutinib treatment. This TCR was recovered from a human donor with chronic lymphocytic leukemia.

CDR3 in amino acids: CASSGQGARAEAFF. The CDR3 DNA follows: TGTGCCAGCAGTGGACAGGGGGCGAGGGCTGAAGCTTTCTTT. The V and J genes are TRBV27 and TRBJ1-1; 11 positions match TRBD1. CDR3 length: 14 residues. Trimming removed 5 bases from V and 6 bases from J; junction bases left unmatched: 5. CDR1 is MNHEY, CDR2 SMNVEV, per germline (reference sequence).